The present entry profiles one T cell receptor (beta chain) with its context. Its target is unknown. Germline CDR1 SGDLS, CDR2 YYNGEE. The CDR3 totals 12 residues. The V end was cut by 4 bases, the J end by 8 bases, with 9 bases between. The data stem from a study of CD8+CD57+ T cells in acquired aplastic anemia. TCR beta VDJ and CDR3 profiles were obtained from a genomic DNA template. TCRdb fed the reads into MiXCR, producing one record per CDR3 protein. Among 40,000 to 50,000 distinct CDR3 sequences, about 78% were seen once, and the ten largest hold 34%. Study-wide results and limits: There were 25 to 35 CD8+ CDR3 sequences that occurred in both patients and controls.

The sequenced sample consisted of sorted CD4+, CD8+, or CD8+CD57+ T cells (not recorded which) from PBMCs. This chain uses TRBV9 with TRBJ2-2; possible D gene TRBD1, 6 bases. The TCR comes from a human donor in good health, serving as a control. In DNA form, the CDR3 reads TGTGCCAGCAGCTCCGGGACAGGGGAGCTGTTTTTT. Its protein product is CASSSGTGELFF.